Included here is one T cell receptor beta chain sequence, with context. Its target is unknown. The read ends 3 residues before the CDR3 terminus; that terminus is restored from the germline J gene. The data are from a study of T cells in women clearing cervical HPV infection. Study overall: Blood came at first lesion visit for cases, post-clearance for controls.

CDR3 size: 15 residues. Germline CDR1 MNHEY, CDR2 SVGEGT. V lost 0 bases and J 4 bases, leaving 10 bases between the germline ends. Whole-study findings and limits: CIN3+ cases had significantly higher TCR repertoire richness than controls, but evenness did not differ. A classifier using richness and V gene abundances reached an AUC of around 0.81.

This table comes from immunoSEQ multiplex PCR, and its TCRdb copy is limited to in-frame clones, with some not included. The repertoire shows roughly 42,000 clones; the top ten hold approximately 1.2%. The specimen was blood buffy coat. The chain has TRBV6-2 or TRBV6-3 and TRBJ1-3; no clear D gene. The sequence was obtained from a woman between 18 and 70 years old with a cervical HPV16 infection that either progressed to CIN3+ or cleared (not recorded which). CDR3 DNA, as far as it was read: TGTGCCAGCAGTTACTCGGAGTGGGCCGGAAACACC. Protein: CASSYSEWAGNT. The CDR3 reads in full as CASSYSEWAGNTIYF.